This entry concerns a single T cell receptor (beta chain). This clone has only a few counts. Its antigen remains undetermined. Per-base quality was not reported, and no clone a single base away is much larger than it. The CDR3 goes from the cysteine to the phenylalanine over 16 residues. The CDR3 DNA has 48 bases and is translated from base 1. The V end gives up 4 bases and the J end 2 bases, leaving 10 bases in the junction not matched to a gene. The germline V gene encodes CDR1 SGHRS and CDR2 YFSETQ. The data belong to a study of cytotoxic CD8 clonotypes in ibrutinib-treated CLL (dated by TCRdb to the early 2020s). The study in broad terms: The cohort included around 16 treatment-naive and under 13 relapsed/refractory patients; about 18 were IGHV unmutated. Samples at response were collected after a median of about 12 months of treatment, with a range of about 6 to 40 months. Cryopreserved peripheral blood mononuclear cells were obtained prior to treatment, at the time of response, and at either disease progression or sustained remission. All remission and progressive disease samples were collected while patients were still receiving ibrutinib. An average of about 260,000 productive templates and approximately 90,000 productive rearrangements was obtained per sample. Responses were partial in some 24 patients and complete in 2; after median approximately 67 months follow-up, roughly 14 stayed in remission and some twelve progressed. Longitudinal samples were available for about 30% of the 86 trial participants.

What this sample's time point label stands for: about a year on ibrutinib. Roughly 2.2 micrograms of genomic DNA were extracted from cryopreserved PBMCs for TCR beta library preparation. Longitudinal blood samples from CLL patients on ibrutinib monotherapy underwent high-throughput TCR beta sequencing. Patients were enrolled in a phase 2 open-label single-center ibrutinib monotherapy trial. Beyond this particular receptor, the publication reports: At ibrutinib response clonality went up, during sustained remission it held steady, and at progression it dropped back toward baseline. Public clonotypes were rare and either contracted or stayed stable during treatment, and the rise in clonality at ibrutinib response reflected the expansion of private clonotypes. Baseline clonality exceeded that of age-matched healthy donors and correlated strongly with circulating CD8+ T-cell counts. Lymph node repertoires were not examined, and the timing of sampling was not matched between patients in sustained remission and those whose disease progressed.

A MiSeq instrument was used for deep resolution sequencing, which targeted depths ranging from 1 in 1 million up to 1 in 200,000 T cells, with coverage averaging 10x for each clonotype. The immunoSEQ hsTCRB Kit was used to generate the TCR beta libraries. The source study handled its data this way. Data were analyzed with ImmunoSEQ Data Assistant and ImmunoSEQ Analyzer, with V, D and J genes assigned per IMGT definitions. Clonality, which ranges from 0 to 1, was calculated by subtracting the normalized Shannon entropy of productive rearrangement frequencies from one. Only overrepresented clonotypes making up at least 0.05% of each patient's repertoire were included in the public clonotype analysis. Repertoires from some 14 age-matched healthy donors in immuneACCESS were used as clonality controls. TCRdb retrieved this table from immuneACCESS and kept in-frame rearrangements only. Not all clones are present; in checked studies, unresolved V genes account for under half, and no reason is known for the remainder. That table furnishes V, J and clone size, whereas the DNA furnished D and trimming. Counted in this sample were some 160,000 clones; 81% of them appeared once. The ten largest clones represent roughly 1.9% of the sample.

Sequenced here: PBMCs, sampled after 12 months of ibrutinib treatment. The receptor chain draws on TRBV5-1 and TRBJ1-1, and 8 junctional nucleotides match TRBD1. The origin of this receptor is a human donor with chronic lymphocytic leukemia. The DNA sequence reads TGCGCCAGCAGCACGTTAGACAGGGGCCCTAACACTGAAGCTTTCTTT. This codes for CASSTLDRGPNTEAFF. Reference TRBV5-1 and TRBJ1-1 genes cover what lies past the CDR3, so the full variable domain is KAGVTQTPRYLIKTRGQQVTLSCSPISGHRSVSWYQQTPGQGLQFLFEYFSETQRNKGNFPGRFSGRQFSNSRSEMNVSTLELGDSALYLCASSTLDRGPNTEAFFGQGTRLTVV.